This T cell receptor (beta chain) was found in a study of T cells in Graves' hyperthyroidism and ophthalmopathy. As for this clonotype: This may be a read error, as it is one base from a much larger clone.

The CDR3 has 17 amino acids. Per germline, CDR1 SGHVS and CDR2 FNYEAQ. With 5 bases removed from V and 3 bases from J, the gap between germline ends came to 19 bases. It was RNA transcripts that yielded the amplified TCR beta CDR3 regions. The HTBI primer set served for first-round RT-PCR of the TCR CDR3. TCRdb recomputed calls from the multiplex PCR reads with MiXCR, one row per CDR3 protein. The sample lists roughly 510,000 distinct CDR3 sequences, roughly 20% occurring once. The chain couples TRBV7-6 to TRBJ2-2; tentative D call: TRBD1 (6 bases). The material sequenced was blood. The clonotype was recovered from a man in his late teens or twenties with Graves' hyperthyroidism. The CDR3 is CASSPRVTAGDTGELFF. The CDR3 DNA follows: TGTGCCAGCAGCCCAAGGGTTACGGCAGGGGACACCGGGGAGCTGTTTTTT.